This T cell receptor (beta chain) is drawn from a study of Ad26.COV2.S vaccination and SARS-CoV-2 variants. Whole-study context: The donor belonged to the COV1001 Ad26.COV2.S trial arm. Ad26.COV2.S, an intramuscular injection, was given once or twice 56 days apart.

Profiling relied on immunoSEQ multiplex PCR, and the TCRdb table lists in-frame clones only, not all of them. In the table there are approximately 460,000 clones, roughly 87% of which are singletons. Treatment specified: some 19 received Ad26.COV2.S at low or high dose, single or two shots; roughly five received placebo; per-sample allocation not given. At day 63 after the first vaccine or placebo injection, samples were drawn. This clone has a handful of counts. The CDR3 has 14 amino acids. V was shortened by 11 bases and J by 0 bases, with 17 bases between the two germline ends. Germline lookup yields CDR1 MDHEN and CDR2 SYDVKM.

The sequencing used peripheral blood, collected in a trial of Ad26.COV2.S vaccine versus placebo. The receptor's source is a person aged 18 to 59 who received the Ad26.COV2.S COVID-19 vaccine or a placebo. This chain joins TRBV28 and TRBJ2-7, with D perhaps TRBD1 or TRBD2 (5 bases each). In nucleotides, the CDR3 is TGTGCCGTCCACCCCTCTGGGGGCTCCTACGAGCAGTACTTC. Translated: CAVHPSGGSYEQYF. Using reference TRBV28 and TRBJ2-7 for the parts outside the CDR3, the full variable domain is DVKVTQSSRYLVKRTGEKVFLECVQDMDHENMFWYRQDPGLGLRLIYFSYDVKMKEKGDIPEGYSVSREKKERFSLILESASTNQTSMYLCAVHPSGGSYEQYFGPGTRLTVT.